These T cell receptor beta chains were read from a single sample in a study of blood T cell repertoires in COVID-19. Profiling relied on immunoSEQ multiplex PCR, and the TCRdb table lists in-frame clones only, not all of them. In the table there are 200,000 to 250,000 clones, over 70% of which are singletons. The sequencing input was PBMCs or T cells enriched from blood (not recorded which). The receptor source for this set is a woman aged 25 to 39 who had been exposed to COVID-19. Both conserved end residues are part of each CDR3. D genes are given only for firm matches. Size values are once, few and many counts, or a class for expanded clones, and some rows have none.

D gene	V gene	clone size	J gene	CDR3 protein	CDR3 DNA
TRBD2	TRBV5-1	-	TRBJ2-5	CASSSEWEGLETQYF	TGCGCCAGCAGCTCCGAATGGGAGGGCCTTGAGACCCAGTACTTC
TRBD1	TRBV29-1	-	TRBJ2-7	CSVPGQGPEQYF	TGCAGCGTCCCGGGACAGGGCCCTGAGCAGTACTTC
TRBD1	TRBV11-3	-	TRBJ2-5	CASSLGGTAEETQYF	TGTGCCAGCAGCTTAGGGGGGACAGCAGAAGAGACCCAGTACTTC
-	TRBV9	-	TRBJ2-1	CASSLTSNPQNEQFF	TGTGCCAGCAGCCTCACTAGTAATCCCCAAAATGAGCAGTTCTTC
-	TRBV30	-	TRBJ1-6	CAWSIKGGGVSPLHF	TGTGCCTGGAGTATTAAGGGCGGCGGGGTTTCACCCCTCCACTTT
-	TRBV7-9	-	TRBJ1-2	CASSHRASNYGYTF	TGTGCCAGCAGCCACAGGGCCTCTAACTATGGCTACACCTTC
-	TRBV10-1	-	TRBJ2-3	CASSESIGGSTDTQYF	TGCGCCAGCAGTGAGTCGATTGGGGGGTCCACAGATACGCAGTATTTT
TRBD1	TRBV18	few	TRBJ1-1	CASSPSQGARGTEAFF	TGTGCCAGCTCACCATCGCAGGGGGCGCGGGGCACTGAAGCTTTCTTT
TRBD2	TRBV11-2	-	TRBJ2-5	CASTPGEGFQETQYF	TGTGCCAGCACTCCCGGGGAGGGATTCCAAGAGACCCAGTACTTC
-	TRBV5-1	-	TRBJ1-1	CASSLAGVPNTEAFF	TGCGCCAGCAGCTTGGCGGGGGTCCCGAACACTGAAGCTTTCTTT
-	TRBV7-9	-	TRBJ1-5	CASSLSQQSNQPQHF	TGTGCCAGCAGCTTATCGCAACAGAGCAATCAGCCCCAGCATTTT
-	TRBV7-6	-	TRBJ2-3	CASSFDGVPDTQYF	TGTGCCAGCAGCTTCGACGGGGTACCAGATACGCAGTATTTT
-	TRBV11-2	-	TRBJ2-7	CASSFGLSYEQYF	TGTGCCAGCAGCTTTGGGCTTTCCTACGAGCAGTACTTC
-	TRBV19	-	TRBJ1-3	CASTPTKTLGVSIYF	TGTGCCAGTACCCCGACTAAAACCCTCGGGGTTTCCATATATTTT
TRBD1	TRBV23-1	-	TRBJ1-3	CASTTGGSGNTIYF	TGCGCCAGCACCACAGGGGGGTCTGGAAACACCATATATTTT
TRBD2	TRBV18	-	TRBJ2-1	CASSPRASGSSYNEQFF	TGTGCCAGCTCACCACGGGCTAGCGGGAGCTCCTACAATGAGCAGTTCTTC
-	TRBV5-1	-	TRBJ2-7	CASSPRAGGTYEQYF	TGCGCCAGCAGCCCCAGGGCCGGGGGTACCTACGAGCAGTACTTC
TRBD2	TRBV19	once	TRBJ2-5	CRLGLAGGTETQYF	TGTAGATTGGGACTAGCGGGAGGGACGGAGACCCAGTACTTC
-	TRBV9	once	TRBJ1-3	CASSVGQFSGNTIYF	TGTGCCAGCAGCGTAGGACAATTCTCTGGAAACACCATATATTTT
-	TRBV11-1	-	TRBJ1-1	CASSLSLSSRHTEAFF	TGTGCCAGCAGCTTAAGTTTGTCTAGCCGGCACACTGAAGCTTTCTTT
-	TRBV5-6	-	TRBJ2-3	CASSLGGPADTQYF	TGTGCCAGCAGCTTGGGGGGCCCCGCAGATACGCAGTATTTT
-	TRBV9	few	TRBJ1-2	CASSVDGRVRSNYGYTF	TGTGCCAGCAGCGTAGATGGCAGGGTTCGATCTAACTATGGCTACACCTTC
-	TRBV4-1	-	TRBJ1-1	CASSQDRNTEAFF	TGCGCCAGCAGCCAAGACAGGAACACTGAAGCTTTCTTT
-	TRBV15	-	TRBJ1-2	CATENRGINYGYTF	TGTGCCACCGAGAACCGGGGGATTAACTATGGCTACACCTTC
TRBD1	TRBV9	-	TRBJ2-2	CASSDRGGAGELFF	TGTGCCAGCAGCGACAGGGGTGGGGCCGGGGAGCTGTTTTTT
TRBD1	TRBV28	-	TRBJ1-2	CASTSGQGALGYGYTF	TGTGCCAGCACCTCCGGGCAGGGGGCGCTGGGCTATGGCTACACCTTC
-	TRBV6-5	-	TRBJ2-7	CASSYSSGQGSYEQYF	TGTGCCAGCAGTTACTCGAGTGGGCAGGGTTCCTACGAGCAGTACTTC
-	TRBV30	-	TRBJ2-7	CAWSVRLTYEQYF	TGTGCCTGGAGTGTTCGACTAACCTACGAGCAGTACTTC
-	TRBV14	once	TRBJ2-5	CASSQVKRDQETQYF	TGTGCCAGCAGCCAAGTTAAGCGAGACCAAGAGACCCAGTACTTC
-	TRBV7-2	few	TRBJ2-1	CASSLAGGVRNEQFF	TGTGCCAGCAGCTTAGCGGGAGGAGTAAGGAATGAGCAGTTCTTC
-	TRBV2	-	TRBJ1-5	CASSQGLSNQPQHF	TGTGCCAGCAGTCAGGGACTTAGCAATCAGCCCCAGCATTTT
TRBD2	TRBV9	-	TRBJ2-2	CASSVDSGRLTGELFF	TGTGCCAGCAGCGTAGACAGCGGGAGGCTCACCGGGGAGCTGTTTTTT
TRBD2	TRBV11-2	once	TRBJ2-7	CASSFDGREAYEQYF	TGTGCCAGCAGCTTCGATGGGAGGGAAGCCTACGAGCAGTACTTC
TRBD2	TRBV29-1	-	TRBJ2-2	CSVNPGGSGSGELFF	TGCAGCGTGAACCCAGGCGGGAGCGGGTCCGGGGAGCTGTTTTTT
-	TRBV29-1	once	TRBJ1-4	CSISSPNEKLFF	TGCAGCATTAGCAGTCCTAATGAAAAACTGTTTTTT
TRBD1	TRBV18	-	TRBJ1-1	CASSPPDRGLPEAFF	TGTGCCAGCTCACCCCCCGACAGGGGACTTCCTGAAGCTTTCTTT
-	TRBV6-6	-	TRBJ1-2	CASSRRVEGYTF	TGTGCCAGCAGTCGCAGAGTGGAGGGCTACACCTTC
TRBD2	TRBV11-2	-	TRBJ2-3	CASSLDRGSGGDTQYF	TGTGCCAGCAGCTTAGATCGCGGGAGTGGTGGGGATACGCAGTATTTT
-	TRBV6-5	-	TRBJ2-3	CASSYLGGSTDTQYF	TGTGCCAGCAGTTACCTGGGGGGAAGCACAGATACGCAGTATTTT
TRBD1	TRBV9	-	TRBJ1-6	CASSVVGTDNSPLHF	TGTGCCAGCAGCGTAGTTGGGACAGATAATTCACCCCTCCACTTT
-	TRBV30	-	TRBJ1-1	CAWSYLSEAFF	TGTGCCTGGAGTTATCTTAGTGAAGCTTTCTTT
-	TRBV27	-	TRBJ2-4	CASSPREAKNIQYF	TGTGCCAGCAGCCCCAGGGAAGCCAAAAACATTCAGTACTTC
TRBD2	TRBV5-1	-	TRBJ2-1	CASSFKTSMGLSSYNEQFF	TGCGCCAGCAGCTTCAAGACTAGCATGGGTTTAAGCTCCTACAATGAGCAGTTCTTC
TRBD1	TRBV25-1	-	TRBJ2-3	CASSEWGQGATADTQYF	TGTGCCAGCAGTGAATGGGGACAGGGGGCGACGGCAGATACGCAGTATTTT
TRBD2	TRBV19	-	TRBJ2-3	CASSRSGLAGEDNTQYF	TGTGCCAGTAGTCGATCAGGACTAGCGGGAGAGGATAATACGCAGTATTTT
TRBD2	TRBV7-2	once	TRBJ2-7	CASSFPSRERVAYEQYF	TGTGCCAGCAGCTTTCCCTCGCGGGAGAGGGTCGCCTACGAGCAGTACTTC
TRBD1	TRBV18	-	TRBJ2-2	CASSPQYWDSARLNTGELFF	TGTGCCAGCTCACCACAATATTGGGACAGCGCAAGATTAAACACCGGGGAGCTGTTTTTT
TRBD1	TRBV25-1	-	TRBJ1-5	CASSPGTGNQPQHF	TGTGCCAGCTCCCCCGGGACAGGTAATCAGCCCCAGCATTTT
TRBD2	TRBV5-6	once	TRBJ2-1	CASFEAGGPSYNEQFF	TGTGCCAGCTTTGAAGCGGGAGGTCCATCCTACAATGAGCAGTTCTTC
TRBD1	TRBV10-2	-	TRBJ1-2	CASSDHWTGGRGYGYTF	TGCGCCAGCAGTGATCATTGGACAGGGGGCCGCGGCTATGGCTACACCTTC
-	TRBV12-3/TRBV12-4	once	TRBJ1-1	CASRPGAATEAFF	TGTGCCAGCAGACCAGGGGCAGCGACTGAAGCTTTCTTT
TRBD2	TRBV4-1	-	TRBJ2-1	CASSQDMVLAGSEQFF	TGCGCCAGCAGCCAAGATATGGTGCTAGCGGGATCTGAGCAGTTCTTC
TRBD2	TRBV3-1/TRBV3-2	-	TRBJ2-1	CASSQDRGGSEQFF	TGTGCCAGCAGCCAAGATCGGGGGGGTAGTGAGCAGTTCTTC
-	TRBV28	-	TRBJ1-1	CALNTEAFF	TGTGCCTTAAACACTGAAGCTTTCTTT
-	TRBV5-4	-	TRBJ2-7	CASRADKSSYEQYF	TGTGCCAGCAGGGCGGACAAAAGCTCCTACGAGCAGTACTTC
-	TRBV9	-	TRBJ2-7	CASSVGAESGEQYF	TGTGCCAGCAGCGTAGGGGCAGAGTCAGGGGAGCAGTACTTC
-	TRBV5-4	-	TRBJ1-1	CASSQGLMNTEAFF	TGTGCCAGCAGTCAAGGACTGATGAACACTGAAGCTTTCTTT
-	TRBV2	-	TRBJ2-5	CASSRRGQETQYF	TGTGCCAGCAGTCGCCGCGGCCAAGAGACCCAGTACTTC